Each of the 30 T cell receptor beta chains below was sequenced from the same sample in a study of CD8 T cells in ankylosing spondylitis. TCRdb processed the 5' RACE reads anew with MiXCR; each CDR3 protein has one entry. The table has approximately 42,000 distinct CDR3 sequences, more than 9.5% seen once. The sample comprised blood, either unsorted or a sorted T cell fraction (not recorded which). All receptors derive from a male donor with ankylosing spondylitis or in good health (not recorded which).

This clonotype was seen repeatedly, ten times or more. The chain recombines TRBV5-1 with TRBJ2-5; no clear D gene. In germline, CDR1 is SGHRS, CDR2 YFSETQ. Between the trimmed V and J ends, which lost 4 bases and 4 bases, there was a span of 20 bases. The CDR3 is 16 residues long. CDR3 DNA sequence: TGCGCCAGCAGCCGTCCGGAAAGTAACAGCGCAGAGACCCAGTACTTC. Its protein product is CASSRPESNSAETQYF.

CDR3 residues: CASSLDGYRGGGPLSRAYGYTF. The DNA for the CDR3 is TGCGCCAGCAGCTTGGACGGATACAGGGGAGGAGGGCCCCTCTCAAGGGCCTATGGCTACACCTTC. This chain joins TRBV5-1 and TRBJ1-2; 7 nucleotides align to TRBD1. The trim removed 0 bases at V and 4 bases at J, leaving 27 bases unmatched. The CDR3 extends over 22 amino acids. CDR1 and CDR2 from the germline V gene are SGHRS and YFSETQ.

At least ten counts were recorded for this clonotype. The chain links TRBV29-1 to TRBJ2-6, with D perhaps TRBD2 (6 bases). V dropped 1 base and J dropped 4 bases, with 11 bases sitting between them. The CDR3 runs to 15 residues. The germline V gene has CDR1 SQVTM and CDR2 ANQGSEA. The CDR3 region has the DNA TGCAGCGTTGAAGCCGGGCGGGGAGGGGCCAACGTCCTGACTTTC. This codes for CSVEAGRGGANVLTF.

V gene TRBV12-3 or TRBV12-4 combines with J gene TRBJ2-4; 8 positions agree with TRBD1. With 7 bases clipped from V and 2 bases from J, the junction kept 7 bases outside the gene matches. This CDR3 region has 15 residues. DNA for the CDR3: TGTGCCAGCACCTCAGGGGGCTGGACCAAAAACATTCAGTACTTC. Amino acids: CASTSGGWTKNIQYF.

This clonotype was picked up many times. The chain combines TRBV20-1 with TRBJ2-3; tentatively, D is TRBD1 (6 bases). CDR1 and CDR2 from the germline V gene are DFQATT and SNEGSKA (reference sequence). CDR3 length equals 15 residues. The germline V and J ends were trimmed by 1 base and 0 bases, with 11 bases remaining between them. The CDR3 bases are TGCAGTGCTAGAGCGTTGGGACAAAGCACAGATACGCAGTATTTT. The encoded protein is CSARALGQSTDTQYF.

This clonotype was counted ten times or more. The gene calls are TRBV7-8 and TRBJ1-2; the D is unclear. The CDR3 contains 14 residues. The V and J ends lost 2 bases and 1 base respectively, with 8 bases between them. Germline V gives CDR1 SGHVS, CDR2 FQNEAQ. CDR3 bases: TGTGCCAGCAGCTTAAGTATGGATAACTATGGCTACACCTTC. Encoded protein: CASSLSMDNYGYTF.

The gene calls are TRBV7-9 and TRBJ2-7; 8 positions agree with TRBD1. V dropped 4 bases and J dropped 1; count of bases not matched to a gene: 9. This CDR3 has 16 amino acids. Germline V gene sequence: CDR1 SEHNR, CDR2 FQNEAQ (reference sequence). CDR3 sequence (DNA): TGTGCCAGCAGCTCCTTCGGACAGGGAAGTTCCTACGAGCAGTACTTC. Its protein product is CASSSFGQGSSYEQYF.

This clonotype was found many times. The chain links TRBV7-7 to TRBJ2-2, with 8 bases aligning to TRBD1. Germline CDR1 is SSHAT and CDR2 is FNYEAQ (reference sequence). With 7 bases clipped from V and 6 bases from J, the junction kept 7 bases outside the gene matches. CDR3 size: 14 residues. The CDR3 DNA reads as TGTGCCAGCACCCCGGGACAGGCTTCCGGGGAGCTGTTTTTT. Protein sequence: CASTPGQASGELFF.

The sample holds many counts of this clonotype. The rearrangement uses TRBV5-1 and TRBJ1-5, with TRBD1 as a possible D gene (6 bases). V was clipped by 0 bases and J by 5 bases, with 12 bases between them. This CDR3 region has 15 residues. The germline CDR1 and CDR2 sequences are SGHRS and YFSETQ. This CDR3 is CASSLGRGADQPQHF. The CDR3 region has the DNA TGCGCCAGCAGCTTGGGTAGGGGGGCTGATCAGCCCCAGCATTTT.

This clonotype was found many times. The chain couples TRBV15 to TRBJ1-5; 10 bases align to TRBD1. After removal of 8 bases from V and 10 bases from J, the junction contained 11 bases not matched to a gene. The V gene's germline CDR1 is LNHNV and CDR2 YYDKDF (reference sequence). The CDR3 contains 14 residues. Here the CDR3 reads CATALDRGLGPQHF. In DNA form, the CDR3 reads TGTGCCACCGCCTTGGACAGGGGGTTAGGACCCCAGCATTTT.

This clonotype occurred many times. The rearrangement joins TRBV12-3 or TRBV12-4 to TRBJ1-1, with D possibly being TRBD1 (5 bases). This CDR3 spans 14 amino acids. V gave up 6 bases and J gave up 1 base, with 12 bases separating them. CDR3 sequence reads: CASSRQGANTEAFF. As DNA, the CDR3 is TGTGCCAGCAGCCGCCAGGGCGCGAACACTGAAGCTTTCTTT.

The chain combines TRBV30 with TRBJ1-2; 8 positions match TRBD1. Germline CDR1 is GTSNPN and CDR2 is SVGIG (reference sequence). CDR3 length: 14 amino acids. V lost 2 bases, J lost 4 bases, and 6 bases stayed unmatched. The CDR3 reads CAWSYRGYGYGYTF. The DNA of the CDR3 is TGTGCCTGGAGTTACAGGGGGTACGGCTATGGCTACACCTTC.

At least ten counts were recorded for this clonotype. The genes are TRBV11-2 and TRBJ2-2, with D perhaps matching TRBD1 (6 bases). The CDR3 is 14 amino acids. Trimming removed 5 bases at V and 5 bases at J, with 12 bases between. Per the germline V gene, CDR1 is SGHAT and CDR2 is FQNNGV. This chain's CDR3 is CASSLTGGTGELFF. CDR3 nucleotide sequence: TGTGCCAGCAGCCTGACAGGCGGAACCGGGGAGCTGTTTTTT.

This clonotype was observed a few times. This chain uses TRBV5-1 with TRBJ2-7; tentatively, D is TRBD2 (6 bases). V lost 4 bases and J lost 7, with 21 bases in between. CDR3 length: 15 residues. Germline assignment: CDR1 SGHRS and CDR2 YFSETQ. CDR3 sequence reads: CASSVGDRGMREQYF. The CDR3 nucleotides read TGCGCCAGCAGCGTTGGTGATCGGGGGATGAGGGAGCAGTACTTC.

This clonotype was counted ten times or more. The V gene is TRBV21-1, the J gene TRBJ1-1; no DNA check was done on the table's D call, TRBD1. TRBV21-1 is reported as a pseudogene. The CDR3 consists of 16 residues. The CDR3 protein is CASSTSDRKMNTEAFF. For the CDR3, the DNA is TGTGCCAGCAGCACCTCAGACAGGAAGATGAACACTGAAGCTTTCTTT.

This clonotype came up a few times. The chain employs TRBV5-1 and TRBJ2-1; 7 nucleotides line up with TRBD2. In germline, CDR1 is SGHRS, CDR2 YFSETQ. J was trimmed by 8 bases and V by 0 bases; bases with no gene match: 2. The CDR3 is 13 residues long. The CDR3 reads CASSLATSYEQFF. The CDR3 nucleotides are TGCGCCAGCAGCTTGGCGACTAGCTATGAGCAGTTCTTC.

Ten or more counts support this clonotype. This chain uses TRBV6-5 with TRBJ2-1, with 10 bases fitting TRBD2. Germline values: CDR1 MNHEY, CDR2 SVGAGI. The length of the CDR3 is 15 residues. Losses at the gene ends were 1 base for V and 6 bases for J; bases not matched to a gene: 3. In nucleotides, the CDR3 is TGTGCCAGCAGTTACTTAGCGGGGGGAGGCAATGAGCAGTTCTTC. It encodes CASSYLAGGGNEQFF.

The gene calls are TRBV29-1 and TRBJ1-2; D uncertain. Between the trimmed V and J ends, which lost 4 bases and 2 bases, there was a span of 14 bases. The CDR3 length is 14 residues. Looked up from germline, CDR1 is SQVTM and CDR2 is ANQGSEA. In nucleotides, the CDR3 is TGCAGCGTTGTGGCCGGCCTTTTGAACTATGGCTACACCTTC. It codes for CSVVAGLLNYGYTF.

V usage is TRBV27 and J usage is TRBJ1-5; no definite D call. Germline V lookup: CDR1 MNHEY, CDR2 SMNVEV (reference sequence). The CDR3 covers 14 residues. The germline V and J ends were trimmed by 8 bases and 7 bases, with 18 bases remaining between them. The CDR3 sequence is CASSLRGPRQPQHF. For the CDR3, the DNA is TGTGCCAGCTCCCTGAGAGGACCGAGACAGCCCCAGCATTTT.

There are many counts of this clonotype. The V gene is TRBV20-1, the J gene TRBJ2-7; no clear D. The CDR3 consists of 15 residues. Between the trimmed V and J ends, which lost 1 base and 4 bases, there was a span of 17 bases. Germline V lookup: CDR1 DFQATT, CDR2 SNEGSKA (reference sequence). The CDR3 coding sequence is TGCAGTGCTAGAGGGGGTCCTATAGCTTCTTACGAGCAGTACTTC. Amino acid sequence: CSARGGPIASYEQYF.

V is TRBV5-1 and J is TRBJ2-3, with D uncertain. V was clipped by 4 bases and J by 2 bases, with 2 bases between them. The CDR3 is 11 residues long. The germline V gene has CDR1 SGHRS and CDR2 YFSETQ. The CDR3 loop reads CASSDTDTQYF. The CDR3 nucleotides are TGCGCCAGCAGCGACACAGATACGCAGTATTTT.

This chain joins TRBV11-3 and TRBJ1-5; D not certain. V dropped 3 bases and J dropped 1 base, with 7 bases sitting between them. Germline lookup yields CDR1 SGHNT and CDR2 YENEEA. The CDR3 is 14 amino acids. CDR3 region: CASSFKKSNQPQHF. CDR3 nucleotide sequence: TGTGCCAGCAGCTTCAAAAAGAGCAATCAGCCCCAGCATTTT.

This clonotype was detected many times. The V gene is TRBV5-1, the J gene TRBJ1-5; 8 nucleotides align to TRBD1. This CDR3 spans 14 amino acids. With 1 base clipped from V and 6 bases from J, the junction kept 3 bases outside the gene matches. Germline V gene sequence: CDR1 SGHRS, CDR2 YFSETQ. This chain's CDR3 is CASSLQGAGQPQHF. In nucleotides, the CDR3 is TGCGCCAGCAGCTTGCAGGGGGCGGGTCAGCCCCAGCATTTT.

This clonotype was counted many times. CDR3 protein: CASSLPRGEQYF. The DNA for the CDR3 is TGTGCCAGCAGTTTACCCCGGGGTGAGCAGTACTTC. J is TRBJ2-7 and V is TRBV12-3 or TRBV12-4, with a weak D call TRBD2 (5 bases). The CDR3 has 12 residues. The V end was cut by 2 bases, the J end by 7 bases, with 9 bases between.

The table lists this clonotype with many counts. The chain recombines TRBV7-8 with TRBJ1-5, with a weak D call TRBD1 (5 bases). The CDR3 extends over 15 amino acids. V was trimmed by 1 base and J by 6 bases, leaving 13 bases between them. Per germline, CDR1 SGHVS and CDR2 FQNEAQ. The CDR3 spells CASSLGGGTGQPQHF. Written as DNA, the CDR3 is TGTGCCAGCAGCTTAGGTGGAGGGACCGGTCAGCCCCAGCATTTT.

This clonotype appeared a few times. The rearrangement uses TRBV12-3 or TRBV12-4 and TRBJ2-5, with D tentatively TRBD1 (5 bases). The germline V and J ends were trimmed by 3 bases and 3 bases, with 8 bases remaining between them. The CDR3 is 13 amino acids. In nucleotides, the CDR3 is TGTGCCAGCAGTTTTAAGGGGAAAGAGACCCAGTACTTC. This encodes CASSFKGKETQYF.

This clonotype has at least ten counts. The CDR3: CASSPDSPVDQPQHF. The CDR3 DNA reads as TGCGCCAGCAGCCCAGACTCCCCGGTGGATCAGCCCCAGCATTTT. V gene TRBV5-1 combines with J gene TRBJ1-5; D ambiguous. V shed 4 bases and J shed 5 bases, with 16 bases lying between them. CDR1 and CDR2 from the germline V gene are SGHRS and YFSETQ. This CDR3 has 15 residues.

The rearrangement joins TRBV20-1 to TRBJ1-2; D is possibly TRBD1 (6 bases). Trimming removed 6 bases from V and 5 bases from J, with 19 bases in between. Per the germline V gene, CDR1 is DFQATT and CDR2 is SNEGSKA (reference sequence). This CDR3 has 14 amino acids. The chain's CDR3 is CSAPRVSGAYGYTF. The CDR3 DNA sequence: TGCAGTGCCCCTAGGGTCTCGGGGGCGTATGGCTACACCTTC.

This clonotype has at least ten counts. The CDR3 nucleotides read TGTGCCAGCAGCCGACAGGGGGATAGCAATCAGCCCCAGCATTTT. This codes for CASSRQGDSNQPQHF. The chain couples TRBV7-6 to TRBJ1-5; the match to TRBD1 covers 9 bases. The V gene end was trimmed by 5 bases and the J gene end by 0 bases; junction bases not matched to a gene: 2. CDR3 length equals 15 residues. Germline assignment: CDR1 SGHVS and CDR2 FNYEAQ.

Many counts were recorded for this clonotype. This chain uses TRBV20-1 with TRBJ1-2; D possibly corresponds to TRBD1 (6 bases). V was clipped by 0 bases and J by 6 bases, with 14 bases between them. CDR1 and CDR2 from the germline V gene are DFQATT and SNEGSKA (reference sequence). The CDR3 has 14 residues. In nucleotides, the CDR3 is TGCAGTGCTAGAGAAACCGACAGGAGGAATGGCTACACCTTC. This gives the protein CSARETDRRNGYTF.